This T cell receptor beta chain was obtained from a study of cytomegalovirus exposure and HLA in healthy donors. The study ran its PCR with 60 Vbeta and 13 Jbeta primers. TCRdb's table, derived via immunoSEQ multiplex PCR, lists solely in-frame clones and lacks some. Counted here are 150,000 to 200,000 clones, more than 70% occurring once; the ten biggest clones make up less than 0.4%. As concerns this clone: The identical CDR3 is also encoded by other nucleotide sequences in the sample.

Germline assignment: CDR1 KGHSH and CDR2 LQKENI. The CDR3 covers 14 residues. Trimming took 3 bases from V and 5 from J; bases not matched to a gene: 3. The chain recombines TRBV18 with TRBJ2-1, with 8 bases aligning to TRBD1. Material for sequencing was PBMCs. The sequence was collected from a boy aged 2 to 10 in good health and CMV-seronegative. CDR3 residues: CASSPGTGHNEQFF. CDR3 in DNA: TGTGCCAGCTCACCGGGGACAGGACACAATGAGCAGTTCTTC.